The next 17 T cell receptor beta chains were all read from a single sample in a study of blood T cell repertoires in COVID-19. Sequencing was performed with immunoSEQ multiplex PCR; in TCRdb, only in-frame clones are kept and a portion is missing. The sample lists some 120,000 clones, almost 80% occurring once. The sequencing sample was made of peripheral blood. The origin of the receptors is a human donor in a cohort sampled during active COVID-19.

The chain carries TRBV11-1 and TRBJ1-4; possibly TRBD1 for D (5 bases). The CDR3 runs 15 residues. Per the germline V gene, CDR1 is SGHAT and CDR2 is FQDESV (reference sequence). Trimming left V 5 bases short and J 5 bases short, with 15 bases between. CDR3 coding DNA: TGTGCCAGCAGCCCACAGGAACAGTTGAATGAAAAACTGTTTTTT. Its protein product is CASSPQEQLNEKLFF.

This clone has just one count. The chain employs TRBV7-2 and TRBJ2-3; TRBD2 matches 12 bases. V lost 5 bases and J lost 4; bases outside the gene matches: 7. The length of the CDR3 is 16 residues. From germline, CDR1 is SGHTA and CDR2 FQGNSA. The CDR3 DNA reads TGTGCCAGCAGCCCACAGCTAGCGGGGGGGTCAGATACGCAGTATTTT. Translating it yields CASSPQLAGGSDTQYF.

The chain combines TRBV6-2 or TRBV6-3 with TRBJ1-1, with D possibly matching TRBD1 (5 bases). V was trimmed by 6 bases and J by 1 base, leaving 12 bases between them. Germline-derived CDR1 and CDR2 are MNHEY and SVGEGT. The CDR3 runs to 14 residues. CDR3 protein: CASRPLGGNTEAFF. Here the CDR3 DNA reads TGTGCCAGCAGGCCTTTGGGGGGGAACACTGAAGCTTTCTTT.

V and J are TRBV30 and TRBJ2-7; 9 nucleotides line up with TRBD2. Germline V gene data show CDR1 as GTSNPN and CDR2 as SVGIG (reference sequence). The CDR3 extends over 17 amino acids. Unmatched junction bases numbered 14, after V lost 0 bases and J lost 5 bases. This chain's CDR3 is CAWSVRSSGIPIHEQYF. Written as DNA, the CDR3 is TGTGCCTGGAGTGTTCGGTCTAGCGGGATCCCTATCCACGAGCAGTACTTC.

The chain carries TRBV14 and TRBJ1-2, with 7 bases identical to TRBD1. The germline CDR1 and CDR2 sequences are SGHDN and FVKESK. This CDR3 is 16 amino acids long. Germline trimming cut 4 bases from V and 0 bases from J; bases unmatched to any gene: 8. CDR3 DNA sequence: TGTGCCAGCAGCCGTGGACAGGCTCCCTCTAACTATGGCTACACCTTC. Encoded protein: CASSRGQAPSNYGYTF.

The chain couples TRBV6-6 to TRBJ1-2; D gene ambiguous. Trimming pared 0 bases from V and 1 base from J, leaving 12 bases between. CDR1 and CDR2 (germline): MNHNY, SVGAGI (reference sequence). The CDR3 spans 16 residues. CDR3 sequence (DNA): TGTGCCAGCAGTTACTCAAGTTTAGTAGTTAACTATGGCTACACCTTC. Its protein is CASSYSSLVVNYGYTF.

The CDR3 DNA reads as TGTGCCAGCAGCTTAGCTGAGTACAATGAGCAGTTCTTC. It translates to CASSLAEYNEQFF. V and J are TRBV7-2 and TRBJ2-1; D remains unclear. The CDR3 loop spans 13 amino acids. Germline-derived CDR1 and CDR2 are SGHTA and FQGNSA. V was cut by 0 bases and J by 4 bases, with 4 bases left in between.

The chain links TRBV7-8 to TRBJ1-6; 7 nucleotides agree with TRBD1. J was trimmed by 7 bases and V by 4 bases; bases with no gene match: 1. The CDR3 sequence is 13 residues long. CDR1 and CDR2 (germline): SGHVS, FQNEAQ. CDR3 DNA: TGTGCCAGCAGCTCGGGACAGAATTCACCCCTCCACTTT. This encodes CASSSGQNSPLHF.

The rearrangement links TRBV24-1 to TRBJ1-2; possible D gene TRBD1, 6 bases. The germline V gene encodes CDR1 KGHDR and CDR2 SFDVKD. The V end was cut by 5 bases, the J end by 3 bases, with 9 bases between. The length of the CDR3 is 13 residues. The CDR3 DNA follows: TGTGCCACCAGTGGAGGGGGGGACTATGGCTACACCTTC. This encodes CATSGGGDYGYTF.

This chain connects TRBV7-2 to TRBJ2-1; TRBD2 aligns across 9 bases. Germline-derived CDR1 and CDR2 are SGHTA and FQGNSA. After removal of 5 bases from V and 9 bases from J, the junction contained 20 bases not matched to a gene. This CDR3 is built from 18 residues. The CDR3 coding sequence is TGTGCCAGCAGCCCCGTAGGCCCTGGGGTAGCGGGAGCTGGTGAGCAGTTCTTC. This encodes CASSPVGPGVAGAGEQFF.

The gene calls are TRBV6-4 and TRBJ1-2; 7 nucleotides match TRBD1. The germline V gene encodes CDR1 MRHNA and CDR2 SNTAGT. The CDR3 loop spans 14 amino acids. V shed 5 bases, J shed 7 bases, and the junction held 10 bases outside the gene matches. CDR3 in amino acids: CASSPGGLWAGYTF. CDR3 DNA sequence: TGTGCCAGCAGTCCAGGGGGTTTATGGGCTGGCTACACCTTC.

The genes are TRBV18 and TRBJ1-1; D gene uncertain. This CDR3 comprises 14 residues. Germline CDR1 KGHSH, CDR2 LQKENI. V lost 5 bases and J 7 bases, leaving 17 bases between the germline ends. In DNA form, the CDR3 reads TGTGCCAGCTCAGTAAACCGACAATGGTATGAAGCTTTCTTT. Translation gives CASSVNRQWYEAFF.

The V call is TRBV25-1, the J call TRBJ2-1; 9 positions agree with TRBD2. Losses at the gene ends were 1 base for V and 6 bases for J; bases not matched to a gene: 4. The germline gives CDR1 MGHDK, CDR2 SYGVNS. The CDR3 is 15 residues long. CDR3 amino acids: CASSEWLAGINEQFF. CDR3 nucleotide sequence: TGTGCCAGCAGTGAATGGCTAGCGGGGATCAATGAGCAGTTCTTC.

The rearrangement joins TRBV27 to TRBJ2-2; 7 nucleotides line up with TRBD2. CDR3 size: 23 residues. V gave up 1 base and J gave up 0 bases; unmatched junction bases: 23. Germline assignment: CDR1 MNHEY and CDR2 SMNVEV (reference sequence). CDR3 coding DNA: TGTGCCAGCAGTTTATTCCCTTTTCGAGCTAGCGGTAAGGCACAAACGAACACCGGGGAGCTGTTTTTT. It encodes CASSLFPFRASGKAQTNTGELFF.

The chain recombines TRBV28 with TRBJ2-3; 10 bases line up with TRBD2. This CDR3 region has 18 residues. V shed 4 bases, J shed 0 bases, and the junction held 10 bases outside the gene matches. Germline assignment: CDR1 MDHEN and CDR2 SYDVKM. Written as DNA, the CDR3 is TGTGCCAGCAGTTCCGTCCTAGCGGGAGTTACTAGCACAGATACGCAGTATTTT. Its translation is CASSSVLAGVTSTDTQYF. The full variable domain, in which reference TRBV28 and TRBJ2-3 provide the parts outside the CDR3, is DVKVTQSSRYLVKRTGEKVFLECVQDMDHENMFWYRQDPGLGLRLIYFSYDVKMKEKGDIPEGYSVSREKKERFSLILESASTNQTSMYLCASSSVLAGVTSTDTQYFGPGTRLTVL.

The CDR3 sequence is CASSRTGTGAPYEQYF. For the CDR3, the DNA is TGTGCCAGCAGCAGGACCGGGACAGGGGCCCCCTACGAGCAGTACTTC. The chain carries TRBV11-2 and TRBJ2-7; 10 bases line up with TRBD1. The CDR3 loop spans 16 amino acids. J was trimmed by 2 bases and V by 5 bases; bases with no gene match: 9. CDR1 SGHAT and CDR2 FQNNGV come from the germline V gene.

The chain couples TRBV7-9 to TRBJ1-2, with TRBD1 matching over 9 bases. There are 17 residues in the CDR3. Germline V gene data show CDR1 as SEHNR and CDR2 as FQNEAQ (reference sequence). V lost 1 base, J lost 6 bases, and 12 bases stayed unmatched. The CDR3 loop is CASSLEGDRADLDGYTF. The CDR3 nucleotides are TGTGCCAGCAGCTTAGAGGGGGACAGGGCGGATTTGGATGGCTACACCTTC.